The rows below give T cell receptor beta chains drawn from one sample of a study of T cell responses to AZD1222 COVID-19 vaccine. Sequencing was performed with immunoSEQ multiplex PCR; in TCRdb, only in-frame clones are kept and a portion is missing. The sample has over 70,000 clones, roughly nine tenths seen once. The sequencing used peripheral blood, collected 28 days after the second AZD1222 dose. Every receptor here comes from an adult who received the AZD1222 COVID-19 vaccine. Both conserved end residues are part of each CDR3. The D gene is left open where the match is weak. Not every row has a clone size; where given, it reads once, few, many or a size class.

cdr3_nt: TGTGCCAGCAGCTGGGGTCGTGGTAGCGGGCTCTCCTACGAGCAGTACTTC
cdr3_aa: CASSWGRGSGLSYEQYF
d_call: TRBD2
j_call: TRBJ2-7
v_call: TRBV7-2
clone_size: NA

cdr3_nt: TGCGCCAGCAGCCAAGAAGGGGGGACCAGTTTATCCTACGAGCAGTACTTC
cdr3_aa: CASSQEGGTSLSYEQYF
d_call: NA
j_call: TRBJ2-7
v_call: TRBV4-1
clone_size: NA

cdr3_nt: TGTGCCAGCGGAGAGACCGGGATCATGAACACTGAAGCTTTCTTT
cdr3_aa: CASGETGIMNTEAFF
d_call: NA
j_call: TRBJ1-1
v_call: TRBV27
clone_size: NA

cdr3_nt: TGTGCCACCAGCAGACCACAGGGGGTCTATGGCTACACCTTC
cdr3_aa: CATSRPQGVYGYTF
d_call: TRBD1
j_call: TRBJ1-2
v_call: TRBV15
clone_size: NA

cdr3_nt: TGCGCCAGCAGCTCGGGACAGCCAGATCGGTACTATAGCTACACCTTC
cdr3_aa: CASSSGQPDRYYSYTF
d_call: TRBD1
j_call: TRBJ1-2
v_call: TRBV5-1
clone_size: NA

cdr3_nt: TGTGCCAGCAGCGTCGAACAGGGGTCGTTCTACGAGCAGTACTTC
cdr3_aa: CASSVEQGSFYEQYF
d_call: TRBD1
j_call: TRBJ2-7
v_call: TRBV9
clone_size: NA

cdr3_nt: TGTGCCAGCAGTTCCCCGAGCGGGGGTCGTTTCGAGCAGTACTTC
cdr3_aa: CASSSPSGGRFEQYF
d_call: TRBD2
j_call: TRBJ2-7
v_call: TRBV28
clone_size: few

cdr3_nt: TGCGCCAGCAGCCGAGGGGTCGGACAGGGTAACTATGGCTACACCTTC
cdr3_aa: CASSRGVGQGNYGYTF
d_call: TRBD1
j_call: TRBJ1-2
v_call: TRBV4-3
clone_size: NA

cdr3_nt: TGCGCCAGCAGCCGGACTAGCGGGGGTGGGGAGACCCAGTACTTC
cdr3_aa: CASSRTSGGGETQYF
d_call: TRBD2
j_call: TRBJ2-5
v_call: TRBV4-1
clone_size: NA

cdr3_nt: TGTGCCAGCAGCCCCGGGACAGGGTACACTGAAGCTTTCTTT
cdr3_aa: CASSPGTGYTEAFF
d_call: TRBD1
j_call: TRBJ1-1
v_call: TRBV28
clone_size: medium-sized

cdr3_nt: TGTGCCACCAGTGATCCCCGGGACGGCCGGTATACGCAGTATTTT
cdr3_aa: CATSDPRDGRYTQYF
d_call: NA
j_call: TRBJ2-3
v_call: TRBV24-1
clone_size: NA

cdr3_nt: TGTGCCAGCAGCTTAGAAGTGGGGGGTGATGAGCAGTTCTTC
cdr3_aa: CASSLEVGGDEQFF
d_call: NA
j_call: TRBJ2-1
v_call: TRBV11-3
clone_size: NA

cdr3_nt: TGTGCCAGCAGCCTCGGGCCCCAGGCCTCTGGAAACACCATATATTTT
cdr3_aa: CASSLGPQASGNTIYF
d_call: NA
j_call: TRBJ1-3
v_call: TRBV4-2
clone_size: NA

cdr3_nt: TGTGCCAGCAGCCCCGGGAGGGTTCGATCACCCCTCCACTTT
cdr3_aa: CASSPGRVRSPLHF
d_call: NA
j_call: TRBJ1-6
v_call: TRBV27
clone_size: NA

cdr3_nt: TGTGCCAGCAGCGTAGGCGGTAGCGGACGCACAGATACGCAGTATTTT
cdr3_aa: CASSVGGSGRTDTQYF
d_call: NA
j_call: TRBJ2-3
v_call: TRBV9
clone_size: NA

cdr3_nt: TGTGCCAGCAGCCCTATCCGACTTGGGGGCGGAAACACCATATATTTT
cdr3_aa: CASSPIRLGGGNTIYF
d_call: NA
j_call: TRBJ1-3
v_call: TRBV9
clone_size: NA

cdr3_nt: TGTGCCAGCAGCCCAGTGGGACAGGGGGCCACCTACGAGCAGTACTTC
cdr3_aa: CASSPVGQGATYEQYF
d_call: TRBD1
j_call: TRBJ2-7
v_call: TRBV11-2
clone_size: NA

cdr3_nt: TGTGCCAGTAGAGATGGGCCGGGACAGGGGAGGATTTCACTCCTCCACTTT
cdr3_aa: CASRDGPGQGRISLLHF
d_call: TRBD1
j_call: TRBJ1-6
v_call: TRBV19
clone_size: NA

cdr3_nt: TGTGCCATTCCCATCGGGGGCGGAGTGGGCTACAATGAGCAGTTCTTC
cdr3_aa: CAIPIGGGVGYNEQFF
d_call: NA
j_call: TRBJ2-1
v_call: TRBV7-4
clone_size: NA

cdr3_nt: TGTGCCATCAGCGATTCCCCCGGGACAGAACAAGAGACCCAGTACTTC
cdr3_aa: CAISDSPGTEQETQYF
d_call: TRBD1
j_call: TRBJ2-5
v_call: TRBV10-3
clone_size: NA

cdr3_nt: TGTGCCAGCTCGCGGGACAGGGGGCGACGTACCAATGAGCAGTTCTTC
cdr3_aa: CASSRDRGRRTNEQFF
d_call: TRBD1
j_call: TRBJ2-1
v_call: TRBV18
clone_size: NA

cdr3_nt: TGTGCCTGGAGTCCGAGCGGGGTAGCTGAAGCTTTCTTT
cdr3_aa: CAWSPSGVAEAFF
d_call: NA
j_call: TRBJ1-1
v_call: TRBV30
clone_size: NA

cdr3_nt: TGTGCCAGCAGCCCCGGACAGGGGGAGGAAAAACTGTTTTTT
cdr3_aa: CASSPGQGEEKLFF
d_call: TRBD1
j_call: TRBJ1-4
v_call: TRBV5-6
clone_size: NA

cdr3_nt: TGTGCCAGCAGGGGTCCCTGGACAGGGGAGGGACTAGCGGGGGGCCGAACCAAAACGAATACGCAGTATTTT
cdr3_aa: CASRGPWTGEGLAGGRTKTNTQYF
d_call: TRBD2
j_call: TRBJ2-3
v_call: TRBV28
clone_size: NA

cdr3_nt: TGTGCCAGCGGGGGGGGGTACAATGAGCAGTTCTTC
cdr3_aa: CASGGGYNEQFF
d_call: TRBD2
j_call: TRBJ2-1
v_call: TRBV30
clone_size: NA

cdr3_nt: TGTGCCACCAGTGATTTCCGGGACAGGGAAAACATTCAGTACTTC
cdr3_aa: CATSDFRDRENIQYF
d_call: TRBD1
j_call: TRBJ2-4
v_call: TRBV24-1
clone_size: NA

cdr3_nt: TGTGCCAGCAGCGCCCAACCTAGCGGGAGTAGCGAGCAGTTCTTC
cdr3_aa: CASSAQPSGSSEQFF
d_call: TRBD2
j_call: TRBJ2-1
v_call: TRBV9
clone_size: NA

cdr3_nt: TGTGCCAGCAGGCCCCCCCGGGGAATGGACTACGAGCAGTACTTC
cdr3_aa: CASRPPRGMDYEQYF
d_call: NA
j_call: TRBJ2-7
v_call: TRBV6-5
clone_size: few

cdr3_nt: TGTGCCAGCAACCTGGAGGGAGGATACAATGAGCAGTTCTTC
cdr3_aa: CASNLEGGYNEQFF
d_call: NA
j_call: TRBJ2-1
v_call: TRBV6-5
clone_size: NA

cdr3_nt: TGTGCCAGCAGCATCCACCGACAGTTTATTACTTCACCCCTCCACTTT
cdr3_aa: CASSIHRQFITSPLHF
d_call: NA
j_call: TRBJ1-6
v_call: TRBV5-6
clone_size: once

cdr3_nt: TGTGCCAGCACCCTTTCGGGCACAGATACGCAGTATTTT
cdr3_aa: CASTLSGTDTQYF
d_call: NA
j_call: TRBJ2-3
v_call: TRBV28
clone_size: NA

cdr3_nt: TGTGCCAGCAGTCAGGGACGGTCTTCCTACGAGCAGTACTTC
cdr3_aa: CASSQGRSSYEQYF
d_call: NA
j_call: TRBJ2-7
v_call: TRBV6-5
clone_size: NA

cdr3_nt: TGTGCCACCAGTGACCCGGACCGATACCAAGAGACCCAGTACTTC
cdr3_aa: CATSDPDRYQETQYF
d_call: NA
j_call: TRBJ2-5
v_call: TRBV24-1
clone_size: once

cdr3_nt: TGTGCCACCAGTGATCCACGGATGACACAAGCCTATGGCTACACCTTC
cdr3_aa: CATSDPRMTQAYGYTF
d_call: NA
j_call: TRBJ1-2
v_call: TRBV24-1
clone_size: NA

cdr3_nt: TGCGCCAGCAGCCAAGTGGGAGGGACCGGGGAGCTGTTTTTT
cdr3_aa: CASSQVGGTGELFF
d_call: TRBD2
j_call: TRBJ2-2
v_call: TRBV4-3
clone_size: NA

cdr3_nt: TGTGCCAGCAGTGAATGGGGGATTATGAACTATGGCTACACCTTC
cdr3_aa: CASSEWGIMNYGYTF
d_call: NA
j_call: TRBJ1-2
v_call: TRBV6-1
clone_size: NA

cdr3_nt: TGTGCCACCAGCCCGGGGGGCAGGGGGAACACTGAAGCTTTCTTT
cdr3_aa: CATSPGGRGNTEAFF
d_call: NA
j_call: TRBJ1-1
v_call: TRBV15
clone_size: NA

cdr3_nt: TGTGCCAGCAGTTACGAGGGTAGCTCCTACAATGAGCAGTTCTTC
cdr3_aa: CASSYEGSSYNEQFF
d_call: NA
j_call: TRBJ2-1
v_call: TRBV6-5
clone_size: NA